One and the same sample provided the 3 T cell receptor beta chains below, sequenced in a study of technical replicates of blood from a handful of donors. This table comes from immunoSEQ multiplex PCR, and its TCRdb copy is limited to in-frame clones, with some not included. The sample has about 94,000 clones, almost 96% seen once. Sequenced: T cells isolated from PBMCs. The receptors originated from a human donor in good health.

The chain carries TRBV2 and TRBJ1-1; perhaps TRBD1 as D (6 bases). The germline CDR1 and CDR2 sequences are SNHLY and FYNNEI. There are 22 residues in the CDR3. The V end was cut by 4 bases, the J end by 1 base, with 34 bases between. The CDR3 here is CASSGRTENTEALRTENTEAFF. CDR3 nucleotide sequence: TGTGCCAGCAGTGGACGGACAGAGAACACTGAAGCCCTAAGGACAGAGAACACTGAAGCTTTCTTT.

The V and J genes are TRBV7-8 and TRBJ1-2; possibly TRBD1 for D (6 bases). The CDR3 consists of 13 residues. The ends were cut back, 5 bases at V and 2 bases at J, with 9 bases in the middle. In germline, CDR1 is SGHVS, CDR2 FQNEAQ. The CDR3, as DNA: TGTGCCAGCAGCCGGGACAACAACTATGGCTACACCTTC. This codes for CASSRDNNYGYTF.

The chain links TRBV29-1 to TRBJ2-2; D perhaps matches TRBD1 (6 bases). Trimming took off 7 bases at V and 4 bases at J, with 13 bases between the two ends. This CDR3 is built from 13 residues. The V gene's germline CDR1 is SQVTM and CDR2 ANQGSEA. The CDR3 coding sequence is TGCAGCGCCACAGGGACGATCACCGGGGAGCTGTTTTTT. Translation: CSATGTITGELFF.